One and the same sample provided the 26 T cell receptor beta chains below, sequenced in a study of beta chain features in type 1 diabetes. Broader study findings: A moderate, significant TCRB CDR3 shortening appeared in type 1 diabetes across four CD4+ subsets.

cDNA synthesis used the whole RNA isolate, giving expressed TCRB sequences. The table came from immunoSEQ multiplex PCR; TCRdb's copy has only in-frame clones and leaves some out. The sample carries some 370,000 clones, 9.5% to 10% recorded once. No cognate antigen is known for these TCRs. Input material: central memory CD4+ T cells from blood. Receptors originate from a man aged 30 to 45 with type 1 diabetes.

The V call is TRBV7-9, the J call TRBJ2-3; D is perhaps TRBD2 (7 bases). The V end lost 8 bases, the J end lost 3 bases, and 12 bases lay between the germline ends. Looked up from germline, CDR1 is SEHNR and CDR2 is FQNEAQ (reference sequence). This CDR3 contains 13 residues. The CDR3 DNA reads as TGTGCCAGCCTGGGGGGGCTAACAGATACGCAGTATTTT. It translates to CASLGGLTDTQYF.

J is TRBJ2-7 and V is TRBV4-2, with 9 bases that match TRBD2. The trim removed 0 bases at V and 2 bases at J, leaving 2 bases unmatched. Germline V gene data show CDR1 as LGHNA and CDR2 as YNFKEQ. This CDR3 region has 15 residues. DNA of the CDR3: TGTGCCAGCAGCCAAGAGGCGGGAGGGCCCTACGAGCAGTACTTC. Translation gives CASSQEAGGPYEQYF.

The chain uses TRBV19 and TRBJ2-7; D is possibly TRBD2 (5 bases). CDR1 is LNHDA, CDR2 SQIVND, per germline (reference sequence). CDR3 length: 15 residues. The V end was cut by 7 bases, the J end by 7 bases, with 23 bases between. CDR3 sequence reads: CASTRGVGEVREQYF. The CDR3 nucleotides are TGTGCCAGTACCCGCGGAGTGGGAGAGGTGCGGGAGCAGTACTTC.

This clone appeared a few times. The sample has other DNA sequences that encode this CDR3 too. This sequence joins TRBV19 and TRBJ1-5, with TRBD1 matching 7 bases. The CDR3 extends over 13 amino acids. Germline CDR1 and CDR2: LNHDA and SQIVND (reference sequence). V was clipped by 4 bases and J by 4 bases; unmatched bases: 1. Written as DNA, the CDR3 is TGTGCCAGTAGTACACAGGGGAATCAGCCCCAGCATTTT. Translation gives CASSTQGNQPQHF. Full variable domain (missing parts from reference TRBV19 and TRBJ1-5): DGGITQSPKYLFRKEGQNVTLSCEQNLNHDAMYWYRQDPGQGLRLIYYSQIVNDFQKGDIAEGYSVSREKKESFPLTVTSAQKNPTAFYLCASSTQGNQPQHFGDGTRLSIL.

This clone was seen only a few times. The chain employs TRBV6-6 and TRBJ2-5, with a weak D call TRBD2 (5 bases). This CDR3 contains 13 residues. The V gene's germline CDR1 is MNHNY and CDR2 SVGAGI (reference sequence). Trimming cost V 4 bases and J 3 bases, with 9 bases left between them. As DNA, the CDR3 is TGTGCCAGCAGTTCATCGAGGGAAGAGACCCAGTACTTC. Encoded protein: CASSSSREETQYF.

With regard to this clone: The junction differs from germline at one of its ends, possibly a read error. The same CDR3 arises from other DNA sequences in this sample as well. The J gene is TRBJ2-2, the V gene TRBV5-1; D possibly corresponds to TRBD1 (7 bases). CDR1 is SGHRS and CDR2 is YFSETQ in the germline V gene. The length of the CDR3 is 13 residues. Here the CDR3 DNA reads TGCGCCAGCAACATGGAGGGGGCCGGAGAGCTGTTTTTT. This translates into CASNMEGAGELFF. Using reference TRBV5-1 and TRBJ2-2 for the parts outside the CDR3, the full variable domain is KAGVTQTPRYLIKTRGQQVTLSCSPISGHRSVSWYQQTPGQGLQFLFEYFSETQRNKGNFPGRFSGRQFSNSRSEMNVSTLELGDSALYLCASNMEGAGELFFGEGSRLTVL.

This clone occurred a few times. DNA of the CDR3: TGTGCCAGCAGCCCCTCCTTTGATGGAAAGCAGTTCTTC. Its protein is CASSPSFDGKQFF. V usage is TRBV9 and J usage is TRBJ2-1; D remains unclear. V lost 4 bases and J 11 bases, leaving 16 bases between the germline ends. The germline CDR1 and CDR2 sequences are SGDLS and YYNGEE. The length of the CDR3 is 13 residues.

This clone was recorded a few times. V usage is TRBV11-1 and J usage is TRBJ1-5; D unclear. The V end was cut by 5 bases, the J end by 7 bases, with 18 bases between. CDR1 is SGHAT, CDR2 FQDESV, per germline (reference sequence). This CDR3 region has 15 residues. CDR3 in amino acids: CASSPRNEGSQPQHF. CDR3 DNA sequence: TGTGCCAGCAGCCCGCGAAACGAGGGAAGCCAGCCCCAGCATTTT.

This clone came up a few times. CDR3 sequence: CASSFWGGHEQFF. CDR3 DNA sequence: TGTGCCAGCAGCTTTTGGGGGGGCCATGAGCAGTTCTTC. The rearrangement links TRBV7-7 to TRBJ2-1; weak D call: TRBD2 (7 bases). The V and J ends lost 3 bases and 8 bases respectively, with 11 bases between them. Germline assignment: CDR1 SSHAT and CDR2 FNYEAQ (reference sequence). The length of the CDR3 is 13 residues.

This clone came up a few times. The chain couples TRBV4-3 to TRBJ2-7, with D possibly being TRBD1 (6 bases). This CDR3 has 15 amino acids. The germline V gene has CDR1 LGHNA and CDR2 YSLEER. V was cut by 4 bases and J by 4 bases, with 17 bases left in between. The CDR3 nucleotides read TGCGCCAGCAGCCTCGAGTACGGACAGCAGTACGAGCAGTACTTC. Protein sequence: CASSLEYGQQYEQYF.

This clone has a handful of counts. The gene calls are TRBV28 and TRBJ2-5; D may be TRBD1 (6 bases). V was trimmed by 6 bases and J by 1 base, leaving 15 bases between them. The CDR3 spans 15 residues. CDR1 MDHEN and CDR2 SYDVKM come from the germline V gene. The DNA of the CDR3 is TGTGCCAGCAGACCCTCCGGACAGAGCCAAGAGACCCAGTACTTC. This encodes CASRPSGQSQETQYF.

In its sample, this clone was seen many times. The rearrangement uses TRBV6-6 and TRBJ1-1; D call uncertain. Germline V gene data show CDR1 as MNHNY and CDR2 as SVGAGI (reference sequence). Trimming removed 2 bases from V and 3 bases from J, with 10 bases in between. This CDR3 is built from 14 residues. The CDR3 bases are TGTGCCAGCAGTTACGCGCAATGGGACACTGAAGCTTTCTTT. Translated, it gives CASSYAQWDTEAFF.

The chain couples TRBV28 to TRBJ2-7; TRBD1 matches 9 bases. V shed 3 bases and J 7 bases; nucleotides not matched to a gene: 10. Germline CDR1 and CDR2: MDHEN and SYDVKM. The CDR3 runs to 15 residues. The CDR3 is CASSLVDGTGREQYF. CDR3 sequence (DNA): TGTGCCAGCAGTTTGGTTGATGGGACAGGGCGGGAGCAGTACTTC. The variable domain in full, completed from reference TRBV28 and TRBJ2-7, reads DVKVTQSSRYLVKRTGEKVFLECVQDMDHENMFWYRQDPGLGLRLIYFSYDVKMKEKGDIPEGYSVSREKKERFSLILESASTNQTSMYLCASSLVDGTGREQYFGPGTRLTVT.

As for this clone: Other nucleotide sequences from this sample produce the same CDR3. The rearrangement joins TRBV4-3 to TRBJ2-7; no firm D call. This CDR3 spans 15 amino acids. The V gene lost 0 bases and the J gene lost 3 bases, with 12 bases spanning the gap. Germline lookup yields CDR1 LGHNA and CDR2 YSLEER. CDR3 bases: TGCGCCAGCAGCCAAGAAGGCAGGATGAACTACGAGCAGTACTTC. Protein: CASSQEGRMNYEQYF.

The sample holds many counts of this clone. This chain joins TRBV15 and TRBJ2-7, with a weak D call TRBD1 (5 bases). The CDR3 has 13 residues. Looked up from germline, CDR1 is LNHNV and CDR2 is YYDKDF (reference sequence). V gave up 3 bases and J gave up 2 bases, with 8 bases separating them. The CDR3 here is CATSRDKTYEQYF. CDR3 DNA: TGTGCCACCAGCAGGGACAAGACCTACGAGCAGTACTTC.

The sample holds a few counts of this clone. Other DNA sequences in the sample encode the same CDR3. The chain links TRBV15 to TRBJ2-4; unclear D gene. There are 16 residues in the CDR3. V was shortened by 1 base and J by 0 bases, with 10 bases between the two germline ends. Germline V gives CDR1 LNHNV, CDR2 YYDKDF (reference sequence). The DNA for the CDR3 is TGTGCCACCAGCAGAGGGAGTGGACGAGCCAAAAACATTCAGTACTTC. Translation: CATSRGSGRAKNIQYF.

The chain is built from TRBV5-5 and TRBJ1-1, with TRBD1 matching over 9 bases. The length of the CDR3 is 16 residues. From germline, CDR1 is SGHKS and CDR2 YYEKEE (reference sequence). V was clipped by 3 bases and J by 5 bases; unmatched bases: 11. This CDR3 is CASSSMVGQGVTEAFF. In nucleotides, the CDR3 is TGTGCCAGCAGCTCGATGGTGGGACAGGGAGTTACTGAAGCTTTCTTT.

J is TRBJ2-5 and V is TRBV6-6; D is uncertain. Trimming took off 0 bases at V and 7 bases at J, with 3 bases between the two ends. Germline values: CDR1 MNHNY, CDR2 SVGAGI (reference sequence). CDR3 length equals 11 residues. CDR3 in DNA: TGTGCCAGCAGTTACTCGGGGACCCAGTACTTC. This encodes CASSYSGTQYF.

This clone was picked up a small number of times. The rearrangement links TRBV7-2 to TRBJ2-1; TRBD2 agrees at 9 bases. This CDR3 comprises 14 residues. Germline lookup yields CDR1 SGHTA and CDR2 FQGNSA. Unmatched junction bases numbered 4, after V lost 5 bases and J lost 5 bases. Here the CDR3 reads CASSLGTSNNEQFF. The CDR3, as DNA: TGTGCCAGCAGCCTTGGGACTAGCAACAATGAGCAGTTCTTC.

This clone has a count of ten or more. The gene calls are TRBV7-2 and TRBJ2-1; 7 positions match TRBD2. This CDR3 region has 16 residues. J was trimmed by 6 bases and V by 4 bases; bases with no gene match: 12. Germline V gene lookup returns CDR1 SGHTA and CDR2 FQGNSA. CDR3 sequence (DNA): TGTGCCAGCAGCTCCCAGGGAGCGGGATGGCTCAATGAGCAGTTCTTC. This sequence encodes CASSSQGAGWLNEQFF. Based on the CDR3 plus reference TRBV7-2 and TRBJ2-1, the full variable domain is GAGVSQSPSNKVTEKGKDVELRCDPISGHTALYWYRQSLGQGLEFLIYFQGNSAPDKSGLPSDRFSAERTGGSVSTLTIQRTQQEDSAVYLCASSSQGAGWLNEQFFGPGTRLTVL.

This chain's CDR3 is CASSLPGTAYNEQFF. The CDR3, as DNA: TGTGCCAGCAGTTTACCCGGGACAGCCTACAATGAGCAGTTCTTC. The chain combines TRBV27 with TRBJ2-1; the match to TRBD1 covers 7 bases. The germline gives CDR1 MNHEY, CDR2 SMNVEV (reference sequence). Trimming took 2 bases from V and 2 from J; bases not matched to a gene: 3. The CDR3 spans 15 residues.

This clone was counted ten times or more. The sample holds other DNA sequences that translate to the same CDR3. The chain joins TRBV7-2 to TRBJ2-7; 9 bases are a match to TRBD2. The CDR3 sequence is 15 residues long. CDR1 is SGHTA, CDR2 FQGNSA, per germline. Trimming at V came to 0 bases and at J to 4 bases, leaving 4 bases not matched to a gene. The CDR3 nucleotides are TGTGCCAGCAGCTTAGCGGCGGGAGGGCAATACGAGCAGTACTTC. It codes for CASSLAAGGQYEQYF.

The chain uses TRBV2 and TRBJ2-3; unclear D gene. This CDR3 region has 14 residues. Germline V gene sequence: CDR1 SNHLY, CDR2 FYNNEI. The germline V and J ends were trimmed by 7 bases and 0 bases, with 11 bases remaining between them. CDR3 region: CASKEESSTDTQYF. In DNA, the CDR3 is TGTGCCAGCAAAGAAGAGTCTAGCACAGATACGCAGTATTTT.

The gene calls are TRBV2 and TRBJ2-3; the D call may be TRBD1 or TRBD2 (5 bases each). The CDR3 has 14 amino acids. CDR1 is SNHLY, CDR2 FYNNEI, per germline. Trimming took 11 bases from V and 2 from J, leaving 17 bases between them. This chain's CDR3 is CAGQAGGFTDTQYF. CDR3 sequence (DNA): TGTGCCGGACAAGCTGGGGGATTCACAGATACGCAGTATTTT. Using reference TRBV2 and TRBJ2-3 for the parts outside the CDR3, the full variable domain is EPEVTQTPSHQVTQMGQEVILRCVPISNHLYFYWYRQILGQKVEFLVSFYNNEISEKSEIFDDQFSVERPDGSNFTLKIRSTKLEDSAMYFCAGQAGGFTDTQYFGPGTRLTVL.

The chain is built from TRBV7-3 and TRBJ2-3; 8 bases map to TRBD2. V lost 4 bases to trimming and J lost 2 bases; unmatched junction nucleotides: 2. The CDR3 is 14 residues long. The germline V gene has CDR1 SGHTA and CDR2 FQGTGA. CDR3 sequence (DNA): TGTGCCAGCAGCTCACTAGCGGCCACAGATACGCAGTATTTT. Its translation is CASSSLAATDTQYF.

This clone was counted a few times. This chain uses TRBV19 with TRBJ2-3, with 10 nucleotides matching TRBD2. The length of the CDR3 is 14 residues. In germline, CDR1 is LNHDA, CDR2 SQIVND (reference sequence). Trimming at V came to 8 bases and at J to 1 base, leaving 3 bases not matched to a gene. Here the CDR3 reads CASGAGGGTDTQYF. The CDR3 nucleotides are TGTGCCAGTGGAGCGGGAGGGGGCACAGATACGCAGTATTTT.